A single sample gave rise to the 7 T cell receptor beta chains below, sequenced in a study of CD8 T cells in Susac syndrome (dated by TCRdb to between 2018 and 2021). The receptor library was made with the immunoSEQ multiplex PCR assay. RNA was extracted using the RNeasy kit, and roughly 0.45 to 1 ug of the RNA was reverse transcribed with random hexamers. TCRdb redid the processing of the public reads, applying fastp at Q25 and MiXCR, and retained in-frame beta chains. Each CDR3 protein appears once, grouped with its most common genes and DNA. Recorded for this sample are 110,000 or so distinct CDR3 sequences; approximately 93% of them occurred a single time. The ten most abundant clones make up roughly 0.094% of the sample. The source material was CD4+ T cells from PBMCs. The receptors originated from a human donor with multiple sclerosis.

V usage is TRBV2 and J usage is TRBJ2-1; 10 bases match TRBD2. With 2 bases clipped from V and 6 bases from J, the junction kept 4 bases outside the gene matches. The CDR3 extends over 15 amino acids. Per germline, CDR1 SNHLY and CDR2 FYNNEI. In DNA, the CDR3 is TGTGCCAGCAGTGAACCTAGCGGGGGCTTCAATGAGCAGTTCTTC. Translated: CASSEPSGGFNEQFF.

Details on this clonotype: The DNA is omitted, as the CDR3 cannot be located on it reliably, and the CDR3 follows TCRdb's listing. CDR3 in amino acids: CASTPTAYPCQHF. The chain combines TRBV21-1 with TRBJ1-5. TRBV21-1 is marked as a pseudogene. The CDR3 has 13 residues if both end residues are counted.

The rearrangement links TRBV7-9 to TRBJ1-5; 8 bases are a match to TRBD1. Germline loops: CDR1 SEHNR, CDR2 FQNEAQ (reference sequence). V lost 1 base, J lost 2 bases, and 1 base stayed unmatched. This CDR3 is 15 amino acids long. The CDR3 DNA sequence: TGTGCCAGCAGCTTAGGGGGACAGGGCAATCAGCCCCAGCATTTT. Translation gives CASSLGGQGNQPQHF.

This clonotype was counted once. The chain links TRBV7-9 to TRBJ1-1, with a weak D call TRBD1 (5 bases). CDR3 length: 13 residues. The germline gives CDR1 SEHNR, CDR2 FQNEAQ (reference sequence). V was cut by 4 bases and J by 8 bases, with 14 bases left in between. The CDR3 DNA reads TGTGCCAGCAGCTCGGACACCAGGACGGAAGCTTTCTTT. Its protein product is CASSSDTRTEAFF.

The V gene is TRBV5-1, the J gene TRBJ2-7; D is possibly TRBD1 (5 bases). Germline CDR1 and CDR2: SGHRS and YFSETQ. With 4 bases removed from V and 3 bases from J, the gap between germline ends came to 20 bases. The CDR3 spans 16 residues. The CDR3, as DNA: TGCGCCAGCAGCGGAGACAGTGTTGGGCGATTCTACGAGCAGTACTTC. Protein: CASSGDSVGRFYEQYF.

The rearrangement uses TRBV6-1 and TRBJ1-2, with D possibly TRBD1 on 5 matching bases. The CDR3 runs 14 residues. Per germline, CDR1 MNHNS and CDR2 SASEGT. V shed 6 bases and J shed 2 bases, with 13 bases lying between them. The CDR3 loop is CASSPIGGNYGYTF. The CDR3, as DNA: TGTGCCAGCAGCCCCATTGGGGGGAACTATGGCTACACCTTC.

The chain uses TRBV20-1 and TRBJ2-3; the D gene is possibly TRBD1 (8 bases). Germline assignment: CDR1 DFQATT and CDR2 SNEGSKA (reference sequence). V lost 6 bases and J lost 0, with 16 bases in between. The CDR3 spans 15 residues. CDR3 coding DNA: TGCAGTGCACCAAACAGGGGGGGAAGCACAGATACGCAGTATTTT. Protein: CSAPNRGGSTDTQYF.